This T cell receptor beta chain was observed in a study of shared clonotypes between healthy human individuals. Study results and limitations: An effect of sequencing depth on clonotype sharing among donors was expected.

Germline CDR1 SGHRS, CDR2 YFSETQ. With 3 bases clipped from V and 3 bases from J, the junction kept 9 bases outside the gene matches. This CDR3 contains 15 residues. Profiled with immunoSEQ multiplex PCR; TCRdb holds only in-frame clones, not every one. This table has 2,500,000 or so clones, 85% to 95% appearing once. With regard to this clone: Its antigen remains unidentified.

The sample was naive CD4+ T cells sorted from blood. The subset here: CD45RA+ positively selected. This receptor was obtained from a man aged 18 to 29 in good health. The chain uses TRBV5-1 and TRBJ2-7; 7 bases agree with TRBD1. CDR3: CASSSYETGFYEQYF. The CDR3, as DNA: TGCGCCAGCAGCTCATACGAGACAGGGTTCTACGAGCAGTACTTC.